What follows describes a single TCR beta chain. This clone was counted between two and nine times. Its antigen is still unknown. Base-call qualities are not available, and no considerably larger clone is one nucleotide away. The CDR3, from cysteine to phenylalanine, totals 13 residues. Of all the DNA, just the CDR3 is kept, 39 bases in frame from base 1. The germline V gene sets CDR1 to SGHRS and CDR2 to YFSETQ. V was cut back by 0 bases and J by 6 bases, leaving a gap of 10 bases between them. This record comes from a study of T cell responses to AZD1222 COVID-19 vaccine (dated by TCRdb to the early 2020s). Looking at the study overall: A total of 230 to 250 trial participants underwent TCR sequencing, of whom 200 to 220 had received two doses of AZD1222 and 26 had received two doses of the MenACWY control vaccine. Trial participants were enrolled into age subgroups of 18-55, 56-69 and 70-plus years, which contained about 160, 30 and 59 TCR-sequenced participants, respectively.

Overall study outcomes, separate from this receptor: After two AZD1222 doses, spike-specific TCR breadth and depth were significantly higher than at day 0 and than in MenACWY recipients. Participants were mostly white British and included more females than males, and it was suggested by the authors that clonal diversity may have been underestimated. The 56-69-year group was small, and its depth increase did not reach significance, likely because of low power. Reportedly, close to half of the unique spike-specific TCRs recognized epitopes lying outside the regions that are mutated in the B.1.351 and B.1.1.7 variants. The vaccine-associated CD4 TCRs covered the entire spike protein, and the dominant responses fell in regions 160-218 and 743-854. Because no day 14 peak-response samples were available, the repertoires could be characterized only after the peak T cell response. Only five to seven AZD1222 recipients were SARS-CoV-2 seropositive at baseline, limiting conclusions about previously exposed vaccinees.

Interpreted using the paper, the time point label stands for: about 28 days (+/-7) after the second vaccine dose. AZD1222 recipients given second doses at about 4 weeks or at about 12 weeks were pooled, since spike-specific TCR depth and breadth were not found to differ between the two schedules. Vaccinee samples were obtained from the UK trials COV001 and COV002, which included a single-blind randomized controlled phase 2/3 trial of AZD1222 (ChAdOx1 nCoV-19) in healthy adults. For TCRbeta chain sequencing, PBMC samples from trial participants were taken at day 0 and at day 28 after the second dose. The CDR3 regions of human TCRbeta chains were analyzed by immunosequencing. Per the source publication's procedure: TCRs in the repertoires were matched against a reference library of SARS-CoV-2-specific TCRs that had been generated with the MIRA antigen-specificity platform. Breadth was defined as the fraction of unique TCRs that were SARS-CoV-2-associated. Depth was defined as the fraction of total T cells that were SARS-CoV-2-associated. Using the MIRA data, each spike-specific TCR was assigned both to the spike region to which the TCR was reactive and to a CD4 or CD8 class. Log10-transformed breadth and depth values were compared by one-way ANOVA with Sidak's multiple comparisons tests. The table was pulled from immuneACCESS by TCRdb, which kept in-frame rearrangements only. Such tables lose some clones; where checked, under half of the loss comes from unresolved V genes, and the rest has no known cause. Clone size and V and J calls were adopted from that table, with D and trimming inferred from the DNA. Counted in this sample were under 200,000 clones; approximately 90% of them appeared once. Clones ranked in the top ten supply 1% to 1.5% of the sample.

The receptor was derived from an adult who received the AZD1222 COVID-19 vaccine. The chain was built from TRBV5-1 and TRBJ2-7; the D gene is possibly TRBD1, with 5 bases matching. The sequenced sample was peripheral blood, obtained 28 days after the second AZD1222 dose. CDR3 protein: CASSLDAGLEQYF. The nucleotides read TGCGCCAGCAGCTTGGACGCAGGGCTCGAGCAGTACTTC.